In this sample, the clone carrying this T cell receptor beta chain turned up many times. Its antigen is as yet unknown. The data originate from a study of response to subunit inactivated influenza vaccine. Study observations and caveats: Few new T cells, the authors suggested, are recruited by each seasonal influenza vaccination.

TCRdb re-derived calls from the RT-PCR reads in MiXCR, one entry per CDR3 protein. The sample lists around 490,000 distinct CDR3 sequences, 6.5% to 8% seen once, with 10% to 15% in the top ten. CDR3 size: 15 residues. Unmatched junction bases numbered 1, after V lost 5 bases and J lost 0 bases. Germline lookup yields CDR1 LNHDA and CDR2 SQIVND (reference sequence). The sequencing used PBMCs from blood, collected around 25 months after vaccination. The clonotype originates from a man aged 50-75 years who received an inactivated influenza vaccine. V and J are TRBV19 and TRBJ2-6, with 7 nucleotides matching TRBD1. DNA for the CDR3: TGTGCCAGTAGTGGGACAGCCTCTGGGGCCAACGTCCTGACTTTC. Translation: CASSGTASGANVLTF.